Following are 22 T cell receptor beta chains from one sample sequenced in a study of Ad26.COV2.S vaccination and SARS-CoV-2 variants. Produced via immunoSEQ multiplex PCR; TCRdb's table is partial and in-frame only. The data contain hundreds of thousands of clones, approximately 86% of them singletons. The treatment here: around 19 received Ad26.COV2.S at low or high dose, single or two shots; several received placebo; per-sample allocation not given. At day 63 after the first vaccine or placebo injection, samples were drawn. The material was peripheral blood, obtained in a trial of Ad26.COV2.S vaccine versus placebo. Source of these receptors: a person between 18 and 65 years old who received the Ad26.COV2.S COVID-19 vaccine or a placebo.

The rearrangement links TRBV7-2 to TRBJ2-2, with 11 bases identical to TRBD2. The CDR3 is 17 residues long. The germline gives CDR1 SGHTA, CDR2 FQGNSA. The V gene end was trimmed by 5 bases and the J gene end by 2 bases; junction bases not matched to a gene: 7. CDR3 loop: CASSPLAGGLNTGELFF. CDR3 bases: TGTGCCAGCAGCCCTCTAGCGGGAGGCCTTAACACCGGGGAGCTGTTTTTT. Drawing the rest from reference TRBV7-2 and TRBJ2-2, the complete variable domain is GAGVSQSPSNKVTEKGKDVELRCDPISGHTALYWYRQSLGQGLEFLIYFQGNSAPDKSGLPSDRFSAERTGGSVSTLTIQRTQQEDSAVYLCASSPLAGGLNTGELFFGEGSRLTVL.

The rearrangement uses TRBV7-2 and TRBJ2-7; TRBD2 matches 8 bases. CDR1 and CDR2 (germline): SGHTA, FQGNSA. The V gene end was trimmed by 1 base and the J gene end by 3 bases; junction bases not matched to a gene: 5. This CDR3 has 15 residues. For the CDR3, the DNA is TGTGCCAGCAGCTTAGAGGTAGCGGGACACTACGAGCAGTACTTC. Encoded protein: CASSLEVAGHYEQYF.

The chain uses TRBV5-1 and TRBJ1-1, with 10 positions matching TRBD1. The CDR3 runs 17 residues. V shed 0 bases and J 3 bases; nucleotides not matched to a gene: 8. The V gene's germline CDR1 is SGHRS and CDR2 YFSETQ. CDR3 loop: CASSLARQGARDTEAFF. The DNA of the CDR3 is TGCGCCAGCAGCTTGGCGCGACAGGGGGCGAGGGACACTGAAGCTTTCTTT.

The chain is built from TRBV28 and TRBJ2-7; TRBD2 aligns across 8 bases. The CDR3 spans 15 residues. Germline V gene sequence: CDR1 MDHEN, CDR2 SYDVKM. Trimming took 9 bases from V and 1 from J; bases not matched to a gene: 11. CDR3 sequence (DNA): TGTGCCAGTCACTTACTAGCGGCCCCATCCTACGAGCAGTACTTC. Protein: CASHLLAAPSYEQYF.

The V and J genes are TRBV7-8 and TRBJ2-1, with D uncertain. Germline loops: CDR1 SGHVS, CDR2 FQNEAQ. The CDR3 sequence is 15 residues long. The V end lost 3 bases, the J end lost 5 bases, and 14 bases lay between the germline ends. In DNA form, the CDR3 reads TGTGCCAGCAGCTTGAAAGGGCTACCAAACAATGAGCAGTTCTTC. Its protein is CASSLKGLPNNEQFF.

The rearrangement uses TRBV30 and TRBJ2-5; no reliable D call. This CDR3 contains 14 residues. The germline CDR1 and CDR2 sequences are GTSNPN and SVGIG (reference sequence). The V end was cut by 0 bases, the J end by 3 bases, with 11 bases between. This CDR3 reads CAWSVSPGEETQYF. CDR3 DNA sequence: TGTGCCTGGAGTGTATCCCCAGGAGAAGAGACCCAGTACTTC.

The chain joins TRBV5-6 to TRBJ2-4; 13 positions agree with TRBD2. V was clipped by 4 bases and J by 0 bases; unmatched bases: 7. The CDR3 consists of 18 residues. From germline, CDR1 is SGHDT and CDR2 YYEEEE. The CDR3 sequence is CASSPTSGGPQAKNIQYF. The DNA for the CDR3 is TGTGCCAGCAGCCCGACTAGCGGGGGGCCGCAAGCCAAAAACATTCAGTACTTC.

The chain is built from TRBV2 and TRBJ2-3, with 10 bases that match TRBD1. J gave up 2 bases and V 6 bases, and 5 bases lay outside the gene matches. CDR3 length equals 15 residues. The V gene's germline CDR1 is SNHLY and CDR2 FYNNEI. The CDR3 coding sequence is TGTGCCAGCAGGTCGGGACAGGGGATCACAGATACGCAGTATTTT. Translated, it gives CASRSGQGITDTQYF.

The V and J genes are TRBV2 and TRBJ2-1, with 12 bases aligning to TRBD2. The germline gives CDR1 SNHLY, CDR2 FYNNEI. V shed 5 bases, J shed 9 bases, and the junction held 11 bases outside the gene matches. The CDR3 has 16 residues. CDR3 sequence: CASSLTTSGRSGEQFF. In DNA, the CDR3 is TGTGCCAGCAGTCTGACGACTAGCGGGAGATCGGGTGAGCAGTTCTTC.

This chain joins TRBV4-3 and TRBJ1-3; perhaps TRBD1 as D (5 bases). This CDR3 region has 15 residues. Germline values: CDR1 LGHNA, CDR2 YSLEER. Trimming left V 3 bases short and J 0 bases short, with 9 bases between. The CDR3 nucleotides are TGCGCCAGCAGCCACCTGACAGCCTCTGGAAACACCATATATTTT. Its protein is CASSHLTASGNTIYF.

The chain joins TRBV6-2 or TRBV6-3 to TRBJ2-5; possible D gene TRBD2, 5 bases. The germline V gene encodes CDR1 MNHEY and CDR2 SVGEGT. This CDR3 contains 11 residues. The V end was cut by 8 bases, the J end by 5 bases, with 9 bases between. The CDR3 region is CASGRRETQYF. CDR3 in DNA: TGTGCCAGCGGCCGGAGGGAGACCCAGTACTTC.

This chain connects TRBV30 to TRBJ2-5; no firm D call. This CDR3 region has 12 residues. The germline CDR1 and CDR2 sequences are GTSNPN and SVGIG (reference sequence). The V gene lost 4 bases and the J gene lost 5 bases, with 11 bases spanning the gap. This CDR3 reads CAWKGSGETQYF. The CDR3 coding sequence is TGTGCCTGGAAAGGCTCGGGTGAGACCCAGTACTTC.

This clone was recorded a few times. This sample also contains other DNA sequences that code for the same CDR3. The gene calls are TRBV7-2 and TRBJ1-1; 7 positions agree with TRBD1. Germline assignment: CDR1 SGHTA and CDR2 FQGNSA. J gave up 0 bases and V 3 bases, and 1 base lay outside the gene matches. The CDR3 covers 14 residues. Here the CDR3 reads CASSLDRLNTEAFF. In DNA, the CDR3 is TGTGCCAGCAGCTTGGACAGGTTGAACACTGAAGCTTTCTTT.

The rearrangement joins TRBV27 to TRBJ2-1; no firm D call. From germline, CDR1 is MNHEY and CDR2 SMNVEV (reference sequence). The CDR3 sequence is 14 residues long. V was cut by 7 bases and J by 3 bases, with 13 bases left in between. CDR3 nucleotides: TGTGCCAGCATGGGCCGATATTTCTACAATGAGCAGTTCTTC. Protein: CASMGRYFYNEQFF.

This clone was recorded once. The chain couples TRBV12-3 or TRBV12-4 to TRBJ1-1, with D perhaps matching TRBD1 (5 bases). The ends were cut back, 7 bases at V and 4 bases at J, with 13 bases in the middle. The length of the CDR3 is 13 residues. The CDR3 here is CASTNGGSTEAFF. Here the CDR3 DNA reads TGTGCCAGCACCAACGGGGGGAGCACTGAAGCTTTCTTT.

The chain joins TRBV4-2 to TRBJ1-1; 8 bases agree with TRBD1. From germline, CDR1 is LGHNA and CDR2 YNFKEQ. Losses at the gene ends were 5 bases for V and 5 bases for J; bases not matched to a gene: 7. The CDR3 runs 14 residues. CDR3 nucleotide sequence: TGTGCCAGCAGCACCCACAGGGGGGGGACTGAAGCTTTCTTT. Its translation: CASSTHRGGTEAFF.

This clone occurred once. The chain joins TRBV6-5 to TRBJ2-7; D remains ambiguous. The CDR3 loop spans 11 amino acids. The V gene's germline CDR1 is MNHEY and CDR2 SVGAGI. Trimming stripped 7 bases from V and 6 bases from J, with 10 bases between. The CDR3 loop reads CASNKLGEQYF. The CDR3 DNA sequence: TGTGCCAGCAACAAACTCGGCGAGCAGTACTTC.

The gene calls are TRBV19 and TRBJ2-3; D ambiguous. V lost 11 bases and J lost 1, with 13 bases in between. From germline, CDR1 is LNHDA and CDR2 SQIVND (reference sequence). The CDR3 contains 13 residues. This CDR3 reads CAPSAGRTDTQYF. In DNA, the CDR3 is TGTGCCCCCTCCGCCGGGCGCACAGATACGCAGTATTTT.

This chain uses TRBV7-2 with TRBJ2-7; TRBD2 might be the D (6 bases). Germline V gene data show CDR1 as SGHTA and CDR2 as FQGNSA. The length of the CDR3 is 15 residues. The V and J ends lost 0 bases and 2 bases respectively, with 11 bases between them. The CDR3: CASSLATGDPYEQYF. The CDR3 DNA sequence: TGTGCCAGCAGCTTAGCGACGGGGGATCCCTACGAGCAGTACTTC.

This chain joins TRBV5-1 and TRBJ1-3; possibly TRBD1 for D (5 bases). Per the germline V gene, CDR1 is SGHRS and CDR2 is YFSETQ. The CDR3 loop spans 15 amino acids. V lost 0 bases and J 7 bases, leaving 14 bases between the germline ends. The CDR3 bases are TGCGCCAGCAGCTTGGCAGGGACGGATCTTAACACCATATATTTT. Translation gives CASSLAGTDLNTIYF.

This chain connects TRBV5-1 to TRBJ1-1; possibly TRBD1 for D (5 bases). CDR1 and CDR2 (germline): SGHRS, YFSETQ. V was shortened by 1 base and J by 2 bases, with 9 bases between the two germline ends. The CDR3 extends over 14 amino acids. The chain's CDR3 is CASSLLGANTEAFF. The CDR3 DNA reads as TGCGCCAGCAGCTTGCTAGGGGCCAACACTGAAGCTTTCTTT.

The V and J genes are TRBV7-9 and TRBJ2-1; D is possibly TRBD1 (6 bases). Between the trimmed V and J ends, which lost 3 bases and 8 bases, there was a span of 8 bases. Per the germline V gene, CDR1 is SEHNR and CDR2 is FQNEAQ (reference sequence). CDR3 length equals 12 residues. The CDR3 DNA sequence: TGTGCCAGCAGCTTGGGGGCGTATGAGCAGTTCTTC. Translated, it gives CASSLGAYEQFF.